Shown below are 18 T cell receptor beta chains from a single sample sequenced in a study of blood T cell repertoires in COVID-19. Produced via immunoSEQ multiplex PCR; TCRdb's table is partial and in-frame only. The table has approximately 250,000 clones, roughly 85% seen once. The sample taken for sequencing was PBMCs or T cells enriched from blood (not recorded which). The receptors were sampled from a woman in her forties or fifties with acute COVID-19.

The chain carries TRBV18 and TRBJ1-2; the D gene is possibly TRBD1 (6 bases). Germline-derived CDR1 and CDR2 are KGHSH and LQKENI. Trimming cost V 0 bases and J 8 bases, with 13 bases left between them. The CDR3 totals 14 residues. The CDR3 loop reads CASSPPNRAGGYTF. CDR3 nucleotides: TGTGCCAGCTCACCACCGAACAGGGCAGGGGGCTACACCTTC.

This clone has only one observation. The rearrangement uses TRBV19 and TRBJ1-4; D may be TRBD1 (5 bases). V lost 4 bases to trimming and J lost 8 bases, with 17 bases between them. Germline V lookup: CDR1 LNHDA, CDR2 SQIVND (reference sequence). This CDR3 comprises 15 residues. CDR3 region: CASSTLDSSREKLFF. The CDR3 bases are TGTGCCAGTAGTACCCTCGACAGCTCAAGAGAAAAACTGTTTTTT.

This chain joins TRBV7-2 and TRBJ1-5; TRBD1 agrees at 7 bases. CDR3 length equals 15 residues. Per the germline V gene, CDR1 is SGHTA and CDR2 is FQGNSA. Trimming removed 3 bases from V and 5 bases from J; junction bases left unmatched: 7. CDR3 nucleotides: TGTGCCAGCAGCTTGGCAGCAACAGGGGATCAGCCCCAGCATTTT. This encodes CASSLAATGDQPQHF.

This sequence joins TRBV4-3 and TRBJ2-1, with 7 positions matching TRBD2. The CDR3 length is 16 residues. The germline CDR1 and CDR2 sequences are LGHNA and YSLEER. The V segment lost 3 bases and the J segment 3 bases; nucleotides outside the gene matches: 8. The CDR3 sequence is CASSHVAGGSYNEQFF. The CDR3, as DNA: TGCGCCAGCAGCCATGTAGCGGGTGGAAGCTACAATGAGCAGTTCTTC.

The chain links TRBV5-1 to TRBJ2-1; 9 positions match TRBD1. Germline trimming cut 3 bases from V and 8 bases from J; bases unmatched to any gene: 6. The CDR3 runs to 14 residues. Germline CDR1 is SGHRS and CDR2 is YFSETQ. The CDR3 DNA reads as TGCGCCAGCAGCTATACAGGGGGCAGTCATGAGCAGTTCTTC. Translated, it gives CASSYTGGSHEQFF.

V and J are TRBV12-3 or TRBV12-4 and TRBJ1-2, with 7 nucleotides matching TRBD1. The CDR3 consists of 13 residues. Trimming cost V 1 base and J 8 bases; bases outside gene matches: 4. Here the CDR3 DNA reads TGTGCCAGCAGTTTAGTGACAGGGAGAGGCTACACCTTC. Translation: CASSLVTGRGYTF.

This clone was observed a handful of times. This chain joins TRBV7-9 and TRBJ2-7; 9 bases line up with TRBD2. In germline, CDR1 is SEHNR, CDR2 FQNEAQ (reference sequence). Trimming removed 5 bases from V and 2 bases from J; junction bases left unmatched: 4. The CDR3 length is 14 residues. The CDR3 is CASSPGLATYEQYF. Written as DNA, the CDR3 is TGTGCCAGCAGCCCAGGACTAGCGACCTACGAGCAGTACTTC.

The rearrangement joins TRBV3-1 (or the pseudogene TRBV3-2) to TRBJ2-3; 7 bases align to TRBD2. Looked up from germline, CDR1 is LGHDT and CDR2 is YNNKEL (reference sequence). V was clipped by 3 bases and J by 4 bases; unmatched bases: 7. The CDR3 sequence is 15 residues long. CDR3 DNA sequence: TGTGCCAGCAGCCATCCCCGGGGGGTTGCAGATACGCAGTATTTT. It specifies CASSHPRGVADTQYF.

The chain links TRBV5-4 to TRBJ2-2, with D uncertain. Trimming pared 4 bases from V and 6 bases from J, leaving 13 bases between. CDR3 length: 14 residues. Germline lookup yields CDR1 SGHNT and CDR2 YYREEE (reference sequence). Written as DNA, the CDR3 is TGTGCCAGCAGCCCCTCTATGAGCCCCGGGGAGCTGTTTTTT. Translated: CASSPSMSPGELFF.

In this sample, this clone turned up once. V and J are TRBV10-3 and TRBJ1-6; D gene unclear. V was pared by 7 bases and J by 8 bases, with 12 bases between. CDR3 length: 13 residues. Per germline, CDR1 ENHRY and CDR2 SYGVKD. The CDR3 here is CAINKDGDSPLHF. CDR3 sequence (DNA): TGTGCCATCAATAAAGACGGGGATTCACCCCTCCACTTT.

The V gene is TRBV2, the J gene TRBJ1-6, with no clear D. Germline V gene data show CDR1 as SNHLY and CDR2 as FYNNEI. V gave up 3 bases and J gave up 0 bases, with 9 bases separating them. The CDR3 runs 16 residues. The CDR3 loop reads CASSEGSSSYNSPLHF. CDR3 sequence (DNA): TGTGCCAGCAGTGAGGGCTCAAGCTCCTATAATTCACCCCTCCACTTT.

The chain is built from TRBV23-1 and TRBJ1-2, with TRBD1 as a possible D gene (5 bases). TRBV23-1 falls under the ORF class, with uncertain function. Trimming removed 1 base at V and 8 bases at J, with 8 bases between. This CDR3 is 12 amino acids long. CDR3 nucleotide sequence: TGCGCCAGCAGTCAATACAGGAGAGGCTACACCTTC. Protein: CASSQYRRGYTF.

The gene calls are TRBV11-2 and TRBJ2-7, with TRBD1 as a possible D gene (6 bases). The CDR3 spans 14 residues. V was shortened by 4 bases and J by 4 bases, with 14 bases between the two germline ends. Germline V CDR1 and CDR2: SGHAT, FQNNGV. CDR3 protein: CASSSTTQGYEQYF. Here the CDR3 DNA reads TGTGCCAGCAGCTCTACAACACAGGGTTACGAGCAGTACTTC.

The chain carries TRBV5-1 and TRBJ1-1, with 12 bases lining up with TRBD1. Unmatched junction bases numbered 15, after V lost 4 bases and J lost 8 bases. From germline, CDR1 is SGHRS and CDR2 YFSETQ. This CDR3 has 17 residues. DNA for the CDR3: TGCGCCAGCAGCCATCTGGGGACAGGGGGCGGTCCCATGGAAGCTTTCTTT. Its protein is CASSHLGTGGGPMEAFF.

This chain connects TRBV30 to TRBJ2-1, with 9 positions matching TRBD2. The CDR3 totals 13 residues. The V segment lost 4 bases and the J segment 6 bases; nucleotides outside the gene matches: 4. Germline assignment: CDR1 GTSNPN and CDR2 SVGIG (reference sequence). The CDR3 loop is CAWTGGGANEQFF. In DNA form, the CDR3 reads TGTGCCTGGACGGGCGGGGGGGCCAATGAGCAGTTCTTC.

This chain joins TRBV6-5 and TRBJ2-2; D is possibly TRBD1 (5 bases). CDR3 length: 15 amino acids. V dropped 8 bases and J dropped 0 bases, with 13 bases sitting between them. Per the germline V gene, CDR1 is MNHEY and CDR2 is SVGAGI. The CDR3 reads CASAQQGANTGELFF. DNA for the CDR3: TGTGCCAGCGCACAGCAGGGCGCGAACACCGGGGAGCTGTTTTTT.

The V call is TRBV9, the J call TRBJ1-2; weak D call: TRBD1 (6 bases). The V gene lost 4 bases and the J gene lost 3 bases, with 16 bases spanning the gap. CDR1 is SGDLS and CDR2 is YYNGEE in the germline V gene. The CDR3 covers 15 residues. The CDR3 reads CASSLLDRTYYGYTF. The CDR3 coding sequence is TGTGCCAGCAGCCTATTGGACAGAACTTACTATGGCTACACCTTC.

This chain uses TRBV25-1 with TRBJ2-1, with a weak D call TRBD2 (5 bases). The CDR3 consists of 13 residues. Germline assignment: CDR1 MGHDK and CDR2 SYGVNS. Trimming pared 8 bases from V and 5 bases from J, leaving 13 bases between. The CDR3 loop reads CASAGIGNNEQFF. The CDR3, as DNA: TGTGCCAGCGCCGGGATCGGGAACAATGAGCAGTTCTTC. The full variable domain, its missing parts supplied by reference TRBV25-1 and TRBJ2-1, is EADIYQTPRYLVIGTGKKITLECSQTMGHDKMYWYQQDPGMELHLIHYSYGVNSTEKGDLSSESTVSRIRTEHFPLTLESARPSHTSQYLCASAGIGNNEQFFGPGTRLTVL.